This TCR beta chain is drawn from a study of blood T cells in healthy people across ages. To note about this clonotype: Its antigen remains unidentified.

The use of a sample-barcoded 5' primer and a J-beta primer mix characterized a second PCR of about 6 to 11 cycles. Using its own MiXCR run on the 5' RACE reads, TCRdb lists one record per CDR3 protein. The data show hundreds of thousands of distinct CDR3 sequences, 35% to 50% seen once. Study results and caveats: The study found more naive CD4+ cells and higher diversity in long-lived than aged donors. The study lacked donor CMV status, which possibly confounded expanded clonotype changes. The recorded TCR beta diversity per million T cells decreased in a roughly linear manner with age.

The CDR3 loop spans 15 amino acids. Germline V lookup: CDR1 MDHEN, CDR2 SYDVKM. V dropped 6 bases and J dropped 0 bases, with 15 bases sitting between them. This TCR was recovered from an elderly man in good health. The chain uses TRBV28 and TRBJ2-7, with a tentative D call TRBD1 (6 bases). The sample consisted of blood. DNA of the CDR3: TGTGCCAGCAGCAACGTCCGGGACATCTCCTACGAGCAGTACTTC. It codes for CASSNVRDISYEQYF.